This T cell receptor (beta chain) was recovered during a study of T cells in Graves' hyperthyroidism and ophthalmopathy. Findings and caveats of the study: Ophthalmopathy and stable hyperthyroidism were separated by a 13 V-J model. Most thyroid-expanded clonotypes above 0.001 were also found in blood.

The diagnostic basis comprised clinical symptoms, serum thyroxine and TRAb, thyroid ultrasound and orbital computed tomography. Fresh peripheral blood, 8 to 10 ml of it, supplied the PBMCs. V was clipped by 0 bases and J by 0 bases; unmatched bases: 11. CDR1 and CDR2 (germline): LGHDT, YNNKEL (reference sequence). CDR3 length: 19 residues. A few counts support this clonotype. Its matching antigen is unknown. Regions amplified from RNA transcripts were the TCR beta CDR3 regions. First-round RT-PCR with HTBI primers amplified the TCR CDR3 region. A single record per CDR3 protein comes from TCRdb applying MiXCR to the multiplex PCR reads. The sample shows roughly 630,000 distinct CDR3 sequences, around a sixth of them seen only once.

Sequencing was done on a sample of blood. The rearrangement joins TRBV3-1 to TRBJ2-3, with TRBD2 matching over 8 bases. The receptor was isolated from a woman in her thirties with Graves' hyperthyroidism. The CDR3 coding sequence is TGTGCCAGCAGCCAAGATACTAGCGGTCACCGGGGTAGCACAGATACGCAGTATTTT. Translation gives CASSQDTSGHRGSTDTQYF.